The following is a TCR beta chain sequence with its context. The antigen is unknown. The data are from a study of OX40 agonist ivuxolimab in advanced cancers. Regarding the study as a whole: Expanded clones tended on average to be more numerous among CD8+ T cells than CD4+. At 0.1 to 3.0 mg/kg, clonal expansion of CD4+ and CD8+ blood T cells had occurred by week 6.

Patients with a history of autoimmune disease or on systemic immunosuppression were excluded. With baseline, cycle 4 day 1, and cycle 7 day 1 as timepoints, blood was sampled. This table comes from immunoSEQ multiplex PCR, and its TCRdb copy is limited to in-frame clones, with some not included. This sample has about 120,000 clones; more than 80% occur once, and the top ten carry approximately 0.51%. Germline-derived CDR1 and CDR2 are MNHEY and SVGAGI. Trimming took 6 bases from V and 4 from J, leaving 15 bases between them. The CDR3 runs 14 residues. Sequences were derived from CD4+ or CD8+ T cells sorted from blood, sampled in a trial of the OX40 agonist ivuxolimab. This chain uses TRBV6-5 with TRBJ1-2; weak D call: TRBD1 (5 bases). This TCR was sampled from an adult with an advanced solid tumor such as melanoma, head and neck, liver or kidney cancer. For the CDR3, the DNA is TGTGCCAGCAGGGGCTCCGGGACCCTCTATGGCTACACCTTC. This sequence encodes CASRGSGTLYGYTF.